Reported below is one TCR beta chain. The ends were cut back, 1 base at V and 0 bases at J, with 11 bases in the middle. Germline V gene lookup returns CDR1 LGHNA and CDR2 YNFKEQ. This CDR3 is built from 16 residues. This sample is part of a study of OX40 agonist ivuxolimab in advanced cancers. Using immunoSEQ multiplex PCR, the repertoire was profiled, and TCRdb retains in-frame clones only, with some absent. The sample includes tens of thousands of clones, around 86% of them seen just once. The input for sequencing was CD4+ or CD8+ T cells sorted from blood, taken in a trial of the OX40 agonist ivuxolimab. The receptor was derived from an adult with an advanced solid tumor such as melanoma, head and neck, liver or kidney cancer. The chain couples TRBV4-2 to TRBJ2-3; D is perhaps TRBD1 or TRBD2 (5 bases each). The CDR3 region is CASSQVLGASTDTQYF. Written as DNA, the CDR3 is TGTGCCAGCAGCCAAGTACTAGGGGCTAGCACAGATACGCAGTATTTT.